One sample yielded the 21 T cell receptor beta chains listed below, sequenced in a study of cytomegalovirus exposure and HLA in healthy donors (dated by TCRdb to about 2017). Libraries were made using the immunoSEQ multiplex PCR assay. The multiplex PCR relied on a mix of 60 forward primers for TCR Vbeta segments and 13 reverse primers for TCR Jbeta segments. What TCRdb holds here is the immuneACCESS table cut down to in-frame rearrangements. Part of the clones is not present; checked against another copy, under half of the missing clones reflect an unresolved V gene, and the others are unexplained. Counted in this sample were approximately 260,000 clones; around 90% of them appeared once. 1.5% to 2% of the sample goes to the ten largest clones. Source material: PBMCs. The receptors derive from a girl aged 2 to 10 in good health and CMV-seronegative.

This rearrangement joins TRBV11-2 to TRBJ2-7; 8 nucleotides line up with TRBD2. V shed 5 bases, J shed 5 bases, and the junction held 11 bases outside the gene matches. CDR3 length: 15 residues. Germline CDR1 reads SGHAT; CDR2 reads FQNNGV. For the CDR3, the DNA is TGTGCCAGCAGCCCACAAGGGACTAGGGGTGACGAGCAGTACTTC. The encoded protein is CASSPQGTRGDEQYF.

This clone has just one count. The CDR3 DNA reads as TGCGCCAGCAGTACCGGGGGCGGGAGAGTTGTTTCTGGCACCGAGCAGTTCTTC. Amino acids: CASSTGGGRVVSGTEQFF. The chain links TRBV5-1 to TRBJ2-1, with a weak D call TRBD2 (7 bases). This CDR3 is built from 18 residues. Trimming shortened V by 5 bases and J by 10 bases, and 31 bases separated the two germline ends. The V gene's germline CDR1 is SGHRS and CDR2 YFSETQ.

The genes are TRBV10-3 and TRBJ1-6; D is ambiguous. CDR1 and CDR2 (germline): ENHRY, SYGVKD. V was trimmed by 10 bases and J by 7 bases, leaving 14 bases between them. This CDR3 contains 13 residues. The CDR3 bases are TGTGCCAGCACGGACCGGGAAAATTCACCCCTCCACTTT. It yields the protein CASTDRENSPLHF.

This clone was detected only once. The chain couples TRBV5-6 to TRBJ2-5, with TRBD2 matching 12 bases. The DNA matches TRBJ2-7 better at its end, which makes the J call doubtful. This CDR3 is built from 17 residues. Germline CDR1 reads SGHDT; CDR2 reads YYEEEE. The CDR3 DNA follows: TGTGCCAGCAGCCCAACTATACTAGCGGGGGGCCTCCTCGAGCAGTACTTC. Translating gives CASSPTILAGGLLEQYF.

The chain links TRBV4-1 to TRBJ2-1; D is uncertain. Per germline, CDR1 MGHRA and CDR2 YSYEKL. The CDR3 length is 15 residues. V was shortened by 1 base and J by 5 bases, with 12 bases between the two germline ends. For the CDR3, the DNA is TGCGCCAGCAGCCAAGCGATCATTGGAGACAATGAGCAGTTCTTC. Its protein is CASSQAIIGDNEQFF.

The rearrangement links TRBV7-2 to TRBJ1-1, with 7 bases lining up with TRBD1. J gave up 4 bases and V 5 bases, and 7 bases lay outside the gene matches. Germline V gene sequence: CDR1 SGHTA, CDR2 FQGNSA. The CDR3 sequence is 14 residues long. This CDR3 reads CASSPRQGATEAFF. The CDR3, as DNA: TGTGCCAGCAGCCCACGACAGGGTGCCACTGAAGCTTTCTTT.

In DNA form, the CDR3 reads TGTGCCTGGAGCAATTCCGGGACCATGGGAGGGCAGTACTTC. Encoded protein: CAWSNSGTMGGQYF. The chain is built from TRBV30 and TRBJ2-7, with a possible D match to TRBD2 (6 bases). The V end lost 3 bases, the J end lost 9 bases, and 21 bases lay between the germline ends. The CDR3 has 14 amino acids. Germline loops: CDR1 GTSNPN, CDR2 SVGIG (reference sequence).

V gene TRBV10-1 combines with J gene TRBJ2-1, with TRBD2 matching 11 bases. This CDR3 spans 15 amino acids. Germline V gene data show CDR1 as WNHNN and CDR2 as SYGVQD (reference sequence). The V and J ends lost 5 bases and 1 base, in that order; junction bases with no gene match: 1. The CDR3 coding sequence is TGCGCCAGCAGTCGACTAGCGGGATCCTACAATGAGCAGTTCTTC. It yields the protein CASSRLAGSYNEQFF.

The chain joins TRBV5-1 to TRBJ2-7; 12 bases are shared with TRBD2. The CDR3 consists of 16 residues. CDR1 is SGHRS, CDR2 YFSETQ, per germline. V lost 1 base, J lost 2 bases, and 4 bases stayed unmatched. The CDR3 coding sequence is TGCGCCAGCAGCTTGACTAGCGGGGGGCTAACCTACGAGCAGTACTTC. This translates into CASSLTSGGLTYEQYF.

This clone was detected only once. The genes are TRBV11-2 and TRBJ1-6, with TRBD1 identical over 8 bases. The trim removed 1 base at V and 10 bases at J, leaving 6 bases unmatched. Germline CDR1 is SGHAT and CDR2 is FQNNGV. This CDR3 contains 15 residues. Here the CDR3 reads CASSLAGGLGSPLHF. As DNA, the CDR3 is TGTGCCAGCAGCTTAGCAGGGGGCCTAGGATCACCCCTCCACTTT.

The V and J genes are TRBV10-3 and TRBJ2-7, with TRBD2 matching over 12 bases. The CDR3 extends over 16 amino acids. V lost 6 bases and J lost 4; bases outside the gene matches: 10. Germline V gene data show CDR1 as ENHRY and CDR2 as SYGVKD. The CDR3 loop is CAIRDDLTSGRYEQYF. CDR3 sequence (DNA): TGTGCCATCAGAGACGACCTAACTAGCGGGAGGTACGAGCAGTACTTC.

The V call is TRBV7-2, the J call TRBJ2-1; 7 bases match TRBD2. CDR1 SGHTA and CDR2 FQGNSA come from the germline V gene. The CDR3 loop spans 17 amino acids. The ends lost 1 base at V and 11 bases at J; junction bases unmatched: 17. CDR3 sequence: CASSLDVRIAGPLKQFF. The CDR3 DNA reads TGTGCCAGCAGCTTAGACGTGAGAATAGCGGGTCCTCTCAAGCAGTTCTTC.

This chain uses TRBV9 with TRBJ1-2, with a weak D call TRBD1 (5 bases). In germline, CDR1 is SGDLS, CDR2 YYNGEE. The CDR3 sequence is 13 residues long. The V end was cut by 10 bases, the J end by 4 bases, with 17 bases between. The CDR3 DNA follows: TGTGCCCGCCTCGGGGGTTCCCTCTATGGCTACACCTTC. Protein: CARLGGSLYGYTF.

The genes are TRBV30 and TRBJ2-7; 8 bases are a match to TRBD1. Germline CDR1 reads GTSNPN; CDR2 reads SVGIG (reference sequence). There are 14 residues in the CDR3. V lost 8 bases, J lost 7 bases, and 16 bases stayed unmatched. CDR3 in amino acids: CAARQRTGLREQYF. Here the CDR3 DNA reads TGTGCCGCCCGGCAAAGGACAGGGTTGCGGGAGCAGTACTTC.

CDR3 amino acids: CASRGANEQYF. CDR3 nucleotides: TGTGCCAGTCGGGGGGCGAACGAGCAGTACTTC. The chain is built from TRBV19 and TRBJ2-7; possible D gene TRBD2, 7 bases. The germline gives CDR1 LNHDA, CDR2 SQIVND (reference sequence). CDR3 length equals 11 residues. Trimming shortened V by 8 bases and J by 5 bases, and 10 bases separated the two germline ends.

The J gene is TRBJ2-3, the V gene TRBV10-2, with 9 bases identical to TRBD2. V was pared by 7 bases and J by 1 base, with 6 bases of the junction left unmatched. CDR3 length: 15 residues. Germline V CDR1 and CDR2: WSHSY, SAAADI. The CDR3 region has the DNA TGCGCCAGCAAGGGACTAGCAGGGGGCACAGATACGCAGTATTTT. Protein: CASKGLAGGTDTQYF.

The chain couples TRBV6-1 to TRBJ2-2, with D possibly TRBD2 on 6 matching bases. CDR1 MNHNS and CDR2 SASEGT come from the germline V gene. This CDR3 contains 15 residues. The V gene lost 9 bases and the J gene lost 1 base, with 15 bases spanning the gap. The CDR3: CASRIAVLNTGELFF. CDR3 bases: TGTGCCAGTCGTATAGCGGTGCTGAACACCGGGGAGCTGTTTTTT.

The rearrangement uses TRBV19 and TRBJ2-5; D is undetermined. The V gene's germline CDR1 is LNHDA and CDR2 SQIVND (reference sequence). The CDR3 has 13 residues. Trimming shortened V by 0 bases and J by 2 bases, and 4 bases separated the two germline ends. CDR3 nucleotide sequence: TGTGCCAGTAGTATAGACAGTCAAGAGACCCAGTACTTC. Amino acid sequence: CASSIDSQETQYF.

The V gene is TRBV4-2, the J gene TRBJ2-5; 9 nucleotides align to TRBD2. The CDR3 is 16 residues long. V was clipped by 2 bases and J by 1 base; unmatched bases: 5. The germline V gene encodes CDR1 LGHNA and CDR2 YNFKEQ. The CDR3 region is CASSQTRGGGQETQYF. The CDR3 DNA sequence: TGTGCCAGCAGCCAAACACGCGGGGGGGGCCAAGAGACCCAGTACTTC.

The J gene is TRBJ1-5, the V gene TRBV5-8; TRBD1 agrees at 8 bases. Germline-derived CDR1 and CDR2 are SGHTS and YDEGEE. J gave up 3 bases and V 4 bases, and 12 bases lay outside the gene matches. This CDR3 contains 17 residues. The CDR3 region has the DNA TGTGCCAGCAGCCCCTGGAACCCGGACAGGGACAATCAGCCCCAGCATTTT. This encodes CASSPWNPDRDNQPQHF.

The gene calls are TRBV19 and TRBJ1-2, with 10 bases fitting TRBD1. CDR3 size: 16 residues. Unmatched junction bases numbered 12, after V lost 5 bases and J lost 6 bases. From germline, CDR1 is LNHDA and CDR2 SQIVND (reference sequence). This CDR3 reads CASSPPPGQGRDGYTF. The CDR3 DNA sequence: TGTGCCAGTAGTCCCCCTCCGGGACAGGGGAGGGATGGCTACACCTTC.